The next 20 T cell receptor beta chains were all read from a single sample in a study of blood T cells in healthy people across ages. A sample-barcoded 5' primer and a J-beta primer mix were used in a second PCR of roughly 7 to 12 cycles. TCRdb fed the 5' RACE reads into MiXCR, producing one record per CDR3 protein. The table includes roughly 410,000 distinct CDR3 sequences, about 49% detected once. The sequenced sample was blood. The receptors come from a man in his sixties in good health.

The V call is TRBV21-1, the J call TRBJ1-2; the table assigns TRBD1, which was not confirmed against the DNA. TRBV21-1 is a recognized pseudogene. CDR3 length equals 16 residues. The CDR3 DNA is TGTGCCAGCAGCAAAGGGGGGGGACAGGGGATGGGATGCTACACCTTC. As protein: CASSKGGGQGMGCYTF.

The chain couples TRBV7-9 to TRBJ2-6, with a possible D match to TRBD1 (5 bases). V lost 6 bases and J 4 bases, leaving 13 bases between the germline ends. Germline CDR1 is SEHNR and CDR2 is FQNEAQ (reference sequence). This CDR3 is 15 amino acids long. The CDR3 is CASRPDSVGANVLTF. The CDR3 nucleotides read TGTGCCAGCAGACCCGACAGTGTCGGGGCCAACGTCCTGACTTTC.

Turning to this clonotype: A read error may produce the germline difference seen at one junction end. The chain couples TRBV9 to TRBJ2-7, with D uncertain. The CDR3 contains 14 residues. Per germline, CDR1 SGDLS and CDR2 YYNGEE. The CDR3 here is CAGSVSSEAFEQYF. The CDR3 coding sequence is TGTGCCGGCAGCGTAAGTTCAGAAGCCTTTGAGCAGTACTTC.

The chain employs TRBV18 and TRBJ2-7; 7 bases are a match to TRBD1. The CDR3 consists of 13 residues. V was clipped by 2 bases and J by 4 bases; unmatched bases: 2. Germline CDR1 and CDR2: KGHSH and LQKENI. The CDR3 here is CASSPAQGYEQYF. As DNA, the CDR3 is TGTGCCAGCTCACCAGCACAGGGGTACGAGCAGTACTTC. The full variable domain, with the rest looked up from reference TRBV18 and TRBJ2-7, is NAGVMQNPRHLVRRRGQEARLRCSPMKGHSHVYWYRQLPEEGLKFMVYLQKENIIDESGMPKERFSAEFPKEGPSILRIQQVVRGDSAAYFCASSPAQGYEQYFGPGTRLTVT.

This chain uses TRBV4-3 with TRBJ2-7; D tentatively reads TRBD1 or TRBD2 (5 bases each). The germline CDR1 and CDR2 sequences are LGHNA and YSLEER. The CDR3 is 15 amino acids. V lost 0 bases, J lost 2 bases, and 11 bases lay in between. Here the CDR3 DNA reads TGCGCCAGCAGCCAAGATTCCCAGGGAGCCTACGAGCAGTACTTC. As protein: CASSQDSQGAYEQYF.

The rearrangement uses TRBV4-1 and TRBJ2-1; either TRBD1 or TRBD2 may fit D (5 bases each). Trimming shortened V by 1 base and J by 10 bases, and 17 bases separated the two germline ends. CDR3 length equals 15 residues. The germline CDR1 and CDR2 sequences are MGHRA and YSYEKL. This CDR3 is CASSQASQGRKEQFF. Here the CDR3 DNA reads TGCGCCAGCAGCCAAGCGTCCCAGGGACGGAAGGAGCAGTTCTTC.

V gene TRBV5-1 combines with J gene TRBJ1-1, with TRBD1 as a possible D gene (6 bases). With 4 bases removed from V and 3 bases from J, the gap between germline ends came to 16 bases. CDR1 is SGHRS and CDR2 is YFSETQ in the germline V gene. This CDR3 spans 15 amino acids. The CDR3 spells CASSLGGPGDTEAFF. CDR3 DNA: TGCGCCAGCAGCCTCGGGGGCCCTGGGGACACTGAAGCTTTCTTT.

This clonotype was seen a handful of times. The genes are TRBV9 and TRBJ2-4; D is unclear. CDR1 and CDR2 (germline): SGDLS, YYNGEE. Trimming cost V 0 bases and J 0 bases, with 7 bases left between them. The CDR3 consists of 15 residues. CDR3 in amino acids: CASSVAPGAKNIQYF. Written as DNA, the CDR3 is TGTGCCAGCAGCGTAGCCCCCGGAGCCAAAAACATTCAGTACTTC.

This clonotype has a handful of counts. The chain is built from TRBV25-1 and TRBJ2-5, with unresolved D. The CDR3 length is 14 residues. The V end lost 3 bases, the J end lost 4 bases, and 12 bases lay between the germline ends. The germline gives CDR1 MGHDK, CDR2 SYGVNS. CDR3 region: CASSDARPGETQYF. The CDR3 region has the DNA TGTGCCAGCAGTGATGCCCGTCCCGGAGAGACCCAGTACTTC. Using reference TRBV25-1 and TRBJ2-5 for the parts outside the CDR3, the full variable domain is EADIYQTPRYLVIGTGKKITLECSQTMGHDKMYWYQQDPGMELHLIHYSYGVNSTEKGDLSSESTVSRIRTEHFPLTLESARPSHTSQYLCASSDARPGETQYFGPGTRLLVL.

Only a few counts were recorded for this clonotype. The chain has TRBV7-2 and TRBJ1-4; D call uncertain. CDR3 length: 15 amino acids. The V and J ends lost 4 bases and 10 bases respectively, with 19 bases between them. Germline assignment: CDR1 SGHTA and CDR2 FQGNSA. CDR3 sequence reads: CASSSPQAGTGKLFF. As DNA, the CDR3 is TGTGCCAGCAGCTCCCCGCAGGCGGGTACGGGAAAACTGTTTTTT. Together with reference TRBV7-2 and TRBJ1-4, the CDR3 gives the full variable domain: GAGVSQSPSNKVTEKGKDVELRCDPISGHTALYWYRQSLGQGLEFLIYFQGNSAPDKSGLPSDRFSAERTGGSVSTLTIQRTQQEDSAVYLCASSSPQAGTGKLFFGSGTQLSVL.

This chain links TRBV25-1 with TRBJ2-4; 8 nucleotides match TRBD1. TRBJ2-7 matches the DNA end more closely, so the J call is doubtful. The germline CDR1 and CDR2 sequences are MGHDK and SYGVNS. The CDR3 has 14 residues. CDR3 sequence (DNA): TGTGCCAGCAGTGAACCAGGACAGGGCCACGAGCAGTACTTC. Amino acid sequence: CASSEPGQGHEQYF.

The CDR3 sequence: CASSYPPGARKDTQYF. The CDR3 nucleotides are TGTGCCAGCAGCTACCCTCCCGGGGCTAGAAAAGATACGCAGTATTTT. This chain joins TRBV7-2 and TRBJ2-3; perhaps D is TRBD1 or TRBD2 (5 bases each). V lost 4 bases and J lost 5, with 19 bases in between. The length of the CDR3 is 16 residues. The V gene's germline CDR1 is SGHTA and CDR2 FQGNSA.

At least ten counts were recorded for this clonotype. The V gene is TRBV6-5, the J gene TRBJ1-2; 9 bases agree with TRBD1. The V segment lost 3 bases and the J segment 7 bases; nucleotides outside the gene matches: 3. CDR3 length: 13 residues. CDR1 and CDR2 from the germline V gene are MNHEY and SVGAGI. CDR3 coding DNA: TGTGCCAGCAGTTATCGACAGGGGGGTGGCTACACCTTC. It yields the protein CASSYRQGGGYTF.

CDR3: CSARESDGARGEQYF. The CDR3, as DNA: TGCAGTGCTAGAGAATCGGACGGCGCAAGAGGCGAGCAGTACTTC. The rearrangement joins TRBV20-1 to TRBJ2-7, with D uncertain. Per germline, CDR1 DFQATT and CDR2 SNEGSKA (reference sequence). The CDR3 extends over 15 amino acids. V was pared by 0 bases and J by 6 bases, with 18 bases between.

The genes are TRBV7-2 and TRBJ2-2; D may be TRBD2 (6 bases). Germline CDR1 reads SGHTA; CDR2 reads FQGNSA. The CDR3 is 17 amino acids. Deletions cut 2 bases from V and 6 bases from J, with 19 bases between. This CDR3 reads CASSLSRLEIWAGELFF. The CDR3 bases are TGTGCCAGCAGCTTATCCCGACTAGAAATTTGGGCCGGGGAGCTGTTTTTT.

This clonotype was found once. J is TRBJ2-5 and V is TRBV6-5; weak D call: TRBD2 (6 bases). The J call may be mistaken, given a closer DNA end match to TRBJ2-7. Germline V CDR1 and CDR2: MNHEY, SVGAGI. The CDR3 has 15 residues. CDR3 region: CASVFNGLTGAEQYF. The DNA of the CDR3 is TGTGCCAGCGTTTTCAATGGACTAACCGGGGCCGAGCAGTACTTC.

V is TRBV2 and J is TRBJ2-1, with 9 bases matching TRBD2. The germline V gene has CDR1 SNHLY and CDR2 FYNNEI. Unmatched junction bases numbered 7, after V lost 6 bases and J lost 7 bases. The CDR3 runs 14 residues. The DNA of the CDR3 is TGTGCCAGCAGCGCGACTAGCGGTGAAAATGAGCAGTTCTTC. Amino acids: CASSATSGENEQFF.

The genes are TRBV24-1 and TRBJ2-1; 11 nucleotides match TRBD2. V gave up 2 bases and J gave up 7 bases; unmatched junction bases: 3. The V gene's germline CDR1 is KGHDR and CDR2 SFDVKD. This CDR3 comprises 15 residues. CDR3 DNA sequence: TGTGCCACCAGTGATTATAGCGGGAGGGATAATGAGCAGTTCTTC. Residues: CATSDYSGRDNEQFF.

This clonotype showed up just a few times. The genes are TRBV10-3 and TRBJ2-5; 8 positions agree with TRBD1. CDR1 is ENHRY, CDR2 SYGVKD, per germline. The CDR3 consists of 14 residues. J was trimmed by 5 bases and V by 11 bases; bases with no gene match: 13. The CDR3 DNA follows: TGTGCCTCCGGTGGACAGGGCGTTGGGGAGACCCAGTACTTC. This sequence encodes CASGGQGVGETQYF.

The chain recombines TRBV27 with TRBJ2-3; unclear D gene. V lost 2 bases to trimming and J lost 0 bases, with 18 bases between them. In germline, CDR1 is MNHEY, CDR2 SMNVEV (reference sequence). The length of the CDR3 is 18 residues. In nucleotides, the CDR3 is TGTGCCAGCAGTTTAGATGTACCAGGAACTGCTAGCACAGATACGCAGTATTTT. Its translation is CASSLDVPGTASTDTQYF.